The 3 T cell receptor beta chains below were found in one sample sequenced in a study of control samples from healthy donors and cancer patients. Repertoires were generated with immunoSEQ multiplex PCR, while TCRdb's copy carries only in-frame clones and drops some. The sample consists of about 89,000 clones, around nine tenths of them appearing once. Source material: blood. Source of these receptors: a young man in good health.

This chain connects TRBV30 to TRBJ1-2, with TRBD1 identical over 8 bases. The CDR3 sequence is 15 residues long. Trimming took 2 bases from V and 4 from J; bases not matched to a gene: 9. The germline CDR1 and CDR2 sequences are GTSNPN and SVGIG (reference sequence). CDR3 region: CAWSRYGTGLYGYTF. CDR3 bases: TGTGCCTGGAGTCGTTACGGGACAGGCCTCTATGGCTACACCTTC.

This clone was counted once. The chain links TRBV21-1 to TRBJ1-2; TRBD1 is the table's D call and was not checked against the DNA. TRBV21-1 is marked as a pseudogene. The CDR3 is 14 residues long. The CDR3 DNA is TGTGCCAGCAGCAGGGCAGGGCGCGGATATGGCTACACCTTC. Its translation: CASSRAGRGYGYTF.

The chain has TRBV7-2 and TRBJ1-5; D unresolved. This CDR3 is built from 12 residues. V dropped 7 bases and J dropped 12 bases, with 16 bases sitting between them. Germline lookup yields CDR1 SGHTA and CDR2 FQGNSA. The CDR3 bases are TGTGCCAGCAACCGGGGTGGATCGAGCCAGCATTTT. Protein product: CASNRGGSSQHF.